Here is one T cell receptor (beta chain) with its context. Antigen unknown. V was shortened by 5 bases and J by 10 bases, with 21 bases between the two germline ends. Germline V lookup: CDR1 SGHTA, CDR2 FQGNSA. There are 15 residues in the CDR3. TCRdb recomputed calls from the reads with MiXCR, one row per CDR3 protein. The table records about 900,000 distinct CDR3 sequences, roughly 30% of them present only once. These data originate in a study of T cell repertoires in cytomegalovirus infection. Study-wide background: Public TCR beta signatures were indicative of both CMV infection and a matching HLA type. Study-wide findings and caveats: It was HLA-C-restricted CMV-specific TCR beta clonotypes that dominated the response ex vivo. People with CMV and the relevant HLA were identified by cumulative public TCR beta family frequency.

This chain connects TRBV7-2 to TRBJ2-1, with D possibly matching TRBD2 (6 bases). This sample comprised cultured CD8+ T cells from PBMCs, obtained from culture after CMV antigen stimulation. This clonotype was sampled from a human donor in good health (CMV status not recorded). Some clones in this sample may be carry-over from other donors' samples. The DNA of the CDR3 is TGTGCCAGCAGCCCGATTAGCGGTCCGACGGGCGAGCAGTTCTTC. This encodes CASSPISGPTGEQFF.